The next 21 T cell receptor beta chains were all read from a single sample in a study of Ad26.COV2.S vaccination and SARS-CoV-2 variants. Method: immunoSEQ multiplex PCR; TCRdb's copy keeps in-frame clones and lacks some. The sample records around 350,000 clones, about 92% being singletons. Source: peripheral blood, taken after recovery from COVID-19. These receptors all stem from a human donor who had recovered from COVID-19.

The chain joins TRBV6-5 to TRBJ1-2, with D uncertain. V was trimmed by 6 bases and J by 6 bases, leaving 17 bases between them. This CDR3 region has 14 residues. CDR1 MNHEY and CDR2 SVGAGI come from the germline V gene. CDR3 sequence reads: CASSPVVRGHGYTF. CDR3 sequence (DNA): TGTGCCAGCAGCCCCGTTGTACGCGGCCATGGCTACACCTTC.

This clone was recorded once. V usage is TRBV5-5 and J usage is TRBJ2-7, with unresolved D. Germline assignment: CDR1 SGHKS and CDR2 YYEKEE (reference sequence). Deletions cut 4 bases from V and 5 bases from J, with 7 bases between. This CDR3 is 11 amino acids long. CDR3 DNA: TGTGCCAGCAGCCATGGACACGAGCAGTACTTC. Amino acid sequence: CASSHGHEQYF.

CDR3 DNA: TGTGCCAGCAGTTTTCAGGGGAATGAAAAACTGTTTTTT. Amino acids: CASSFQGNEKLFF. This sequence joins TRBV12-3 or TRBV12-4 and TRBJ1-4; possible D gene TRBD1, 6 bases. The CDR3 consists of 13 residues. V lost 3 bases and J lost 5, with 7 bases in between.

The table lists this clone with a count of one. The chain has TRBV6-6 and TRBJ1-1; D remains ambiguous. V lost 5 bases and J lost 1, with 8 bases in between. CDR1 MNHNY and CDR2 SVGAGI come from the germline V gene (reference sequence). The CDR3 totals 13 residues. CDR3: CASSVKGNTEAFF. DNA of the CDR3: TGTGCCAGCAGTGTAAAGGGGAACACTGAAGCTTTCTTT.

The gene calls are TRBV7-9 and TRBJ2-7; TRBD1 matches at 9 bases. The germline gives CDR1 SEHNR, CDR2 FQNEAQ (reference sequence). The ends lost 2 bases at V and 3 bases at J; junction bases unmatched: 2. There are 14 residues in the CDR3. The CDR3 DNA is TGTGCCAGCAGCTTAACGGGACAGGGCTACGAGCAGTACTTC. Translated, it gives CASSLTGQGYEQYF.

This chain connects TRBV19 to TRBJ1-1, with 10 nucleotides matching TRBD1. V trimming: 6 bases; J trimming: 5 bases; junction bases outside the gene matches: 6. The CDR3 loop spans 14 amino acids. In germline, CDR1 is LNHDA, CDR2 SQIVND (reference sequence). CDR3 nucleotide sequence: TGTGCCAGTAGAAGTCCGGGACAGGGGACTGAAGCTTTCTTT. This codes for CASRSPGQGTEAFF. Combining the CDR3 with reference TRBV19 and TRBJ1-1 gives the whole variable domain DGGITQSPKYLFRKEGQNVTLSCEQNLNHDAMYWYRQDPGQGLRLIYYSQIVNDFQKGDIAEGYSVSREKKESFPLTVTSAQKNPTAFYLCASRSPGQGTEAFFGQGTRLTVV.

The chain recombines TRBV11-2 with TRBJ1-2; D is undetermined. V lost 2 bases and J lost 4, with 8 bases in between. Germline assignment: CDR1 SGHAT and CDR2 FQNNGV. This CDR3 is built from 13 residues. The CDR3 protein is CASSLPSLYGYTF. For the CDR3, the DNA is TGTGCCAGCAGCTTACCCAGCCTCTATGGCTACACCTTC.

This clone appeared a single time. This rearrangement joins TRBV5-1 to TRBJ2-7, with D possibly matching TRBD1 (5 bases). V lost 1 base and J 4 bases, leaving 12 bases between the germline ends. The CDR3 runs to 14 residues. CDR1 is SGHRS and CDR2 is YFSETQ in the germline V gene. The CDR3 DNA is TGCGCCAGCAGCTTGAGCAGGGCCCCGTACGAGCAGTACTTC. This codes for CASSLSRAPYEQYF.

The chain uses TRBV28 and TRBJ2-2, with D tentatively TRBD1 or TRBD2 (6 bases each). Germline V gene lookup returns CDR1 MDHEN and CDR2 SYDVKM. The V end was cut by 2 bases, the J end by 1 base, with 14 bases between. The CDR3 is 17 residues long. The CDR3 here is CASSLAGGVGNTGELFF. The CDR3 DNA follows: TGTGCCAGCAGTTTAGCCGGGGGCGTAGGGAACACCGGGGAGCTGTTTTTT.

The V call is TRBV19, the J call TRBJ2-2; D is possibly TRBD2 (6 bases). CDR1 and CDR2 (germline): LNHDA, SQIVND (reference sequence). The CDR3 is 18 residues long. V was trimmed by 3 bases and J by 2 bases, leaving 19 bases between them. CDR3 region: CASSMARVGGSNTGELFF. The DNA of the CDR3 is TGTGCCAGTAGTATGGCCAGGGTGGGGGGTTCCAACACCGGGGAGCTGTTTTTT.

This clone was found once. J is TRBJ2-3 and V is TRBV29-1; tentatively, D is TRBD2 (6 bases). CDR1 SQVTM and CDR2 ANQGSEA come from the germline V gene. The CDR3 has 14 residues. The V end was cut by 7 bases, the J end by 2 bases, with 16 bases between. The CDR3 coding sequence is TGCAGCGCCGCTGCTAGGGACTCCACAGATACGCAGTATTTT. Translating it yields CSAAARDSTDTQYF.

V gene TRBV11-2 combines with J gene TRBJ2-5; tentatively, D is TRBD1 or TRBD2 (5 bases each). Trimming left V 4 bases short and J 7 bases short, with 16 bases between. The CDR3 consists of 14 residues. Germline V lookup: CDR1 SGHAT, CDR2 FQNNGV. CDR3: CASSSRDQPTTQYF. The CDR3 DNA is TGTGCCAGCAGCTCCCGGGACCAACCCACGACCCAGTACTTC.

Comments on this clone: One junction end disagrees with the germline gene, perhaps due to a read error. Other DNA sequences in this specimen translate into the identical CDR3. The chain links TRBV7-9 to TRBJ1-1; D may be TRBD1 (5 bases). From germline, CDR1 is SEHNR and CDR2 FQNEAQ (reference sequence). The CDR3 runs to 14 residues. Here the CDR3 reads CASSLGGANTEAFF. DNA of the CDR3: TGTGCCAGCAGTTTAGGTGGGGCGAACACTGAAGCTTTCTTT.

V gene TRBV6-5 combines with J gene TRBJ1-1; D remains unclear. Germline CDR1 MNHEY, CDR2 SVGAGI. The CDR3 runs to 13 residues. V lost 3 bases to trimming and J lost 4 bases, with 9 bases between them. The DNA for the CDR3 is TGTGCCAGCAGTTATTTCGGAGGCACTGAAGCTTTCTTT. It translates to CASSYFGGTEAFF.

The chain has TRBV29-1 and TRBJ1-3, with a weak D call TRBD1 (5 bases). Germline CDR1 is SQVTM and CDR2 is ANQGSEA. The ends were cut back, 6 bases at V and 0 bases at J, with 9 bases in the middle. This CDR3 has 13 amino acids. The DNA for the CDR3 is TGCAGCGTGCAGGGTGACTCTGGAAACACCATATATTTT. Translated: CSVQGDSGNTIYF.

This clone has just one count. This chain links TRBV5-6 with TRBJ2-1, with D hard to call. Germline V gene lookup returns CDR1 SGHDT and CDR2 YYEEEE. This CDR3 has 15 amino acids. Trimming removed 4 bases from V and 0 bases from J, with 11 bases in between. CDR3 in amino acids: CASSPPQSSYNEQFF. In DNA, the CDR3 is TGTGCCAGCAGCCCTCCACAGAGCTCCTACAATGAGCAGTTCTTC.

V and J are TRBV5-1 and TRBJ2-7; the D gene could be TRBD1 or TRBD2 (5 bases each). Per the germline V gene, CDR1 is SGHRS and CDR2 is YFSETQ. There are 15 residues in the CDR3. Trimming pared 4 bases from V and 2 bases from J, leaving 16 bases between. The CDR3 region has the DNA TGCGCCAGCAGCGAGGACACCGGGGCCACCTACGAGCAGTACTTC. It encodes CASSEDTGATYEQYF.

V is TRBV7-9 and J is TRBJ2-2; 8 bases map to TRBD1. In germline, CDR1 is SEHNR, CDR2 FQNEAQ (reference sequence). V was pared by 2 bases and J by 0 bases, with 2 bases of the junction left unmatched. The CDR3 extends over 16 amino acids. In DNA form, the CDR3 reads TGTGCCAGCAGCTTACAGGGGGCGGCGAACACCGGGGAGCTGTTTTTT. Amino acid sequence: CASSLQGAANTGELFF.

The chain carries TRBV5-1 and TRBJ1-2, with 11 bases lining up with TRBD1. Unmatched junction bases numbered 3, after V lost 0 bases and J lost 5 bases. CDR3 length: 15 amino acids. Germline CDR1 SGHRS, CDR2 YFSETQ. CDR3 protein: CASSLEGQGVYGYTF. CDR3 DNA: TGCGCCAGCAGCTTGGAGGGACAGGGGGTATATGGCTACACCTTC. The variable domain in full, completed from reference TRBV5-1 and TRBJ1-2, reads KAGVTQTPRYLIKTRGQQVTLSCSPISGHRSVSWYQQTPGQGLQFLFEYFSETQRNKGNFPGRFSGRQFSNSRSEMNVSTLELGDSALYLCASSLEGQGVYGYTFGSGTRLTVV.

J is TRBJ2-7 and V is TRBV6-1; no firm D call. This CDR3 region has 15 residues. The V gene's germline CDR1 is MNHNS and CDR2 SASEGT. Trimming took off 2 bases at V and 3 bases at J, with 14 bases between the two ends. The DNA of the CDR3 is TGTGCCAGCAGTGAATCGTTAAATTGGGTCTACGAGCAGTACTTC. Translating it yields CASSESLNWVYEQYF.

The chain carries TRBV2 and TRBJ2-3; unclear D gene. Trimming pared 11 bases from V and 3 bases from J, leaving 21 bases between. Germline lookup yields CDR1 SNHLY and CDR2 FYNNEI. The CDR3 covers 15 residues. The CDR3 DNA is TGTGCCGGCTCCCGGGTCATTGGTGAAACAGATACGCAGTATTTT. Residues: CAGSRVIGETDTQYF.